This T cell receptor (beta chain) was identified during a study of glioma-infiltrating T cells. CDR3 length equals 14 residues. Germline values: CDR1 SGHNT, CDR2 YYREEE (reference sequence). Trimming removed 0 bases from V and 10 bases from J; junction bases left unmatched: 1. Amplification of TCR alpha and beta CDR3 regions from RNA used iRepertoire nested multiplex PCR. Tissue mRNA or PBMC total RNA, roughly 85-450 ng, went into one-step reverse transcription and amplification. TCRdb processed the multiplex PCR reads anew with MiXCR; each CDR3 protein has one entry. Seen here are approximately 90,000 distinct CDR3 sequences, 20% to 25% observed once, and the top ten hold 6.7%.

The sequence was collected from a human donor with low-grade glioma or glioblastoma, undergoing nonglioma brain surgery, or in good health (not recorded which). Sequenced: glioma tissue, nonneoplastic brain tissue, or PBMCs (not recorded which). J is TRBJ2-1 and V is TRBV5-4; 13 bases line up with TRBD2. This chain's CDR3 is CASSLGGLAGEQFF. The DNA for the CDR3 is TGTGCCAGCAGCTTGGGGGGACTAGCGGGAGAGCAGTTCTTC.